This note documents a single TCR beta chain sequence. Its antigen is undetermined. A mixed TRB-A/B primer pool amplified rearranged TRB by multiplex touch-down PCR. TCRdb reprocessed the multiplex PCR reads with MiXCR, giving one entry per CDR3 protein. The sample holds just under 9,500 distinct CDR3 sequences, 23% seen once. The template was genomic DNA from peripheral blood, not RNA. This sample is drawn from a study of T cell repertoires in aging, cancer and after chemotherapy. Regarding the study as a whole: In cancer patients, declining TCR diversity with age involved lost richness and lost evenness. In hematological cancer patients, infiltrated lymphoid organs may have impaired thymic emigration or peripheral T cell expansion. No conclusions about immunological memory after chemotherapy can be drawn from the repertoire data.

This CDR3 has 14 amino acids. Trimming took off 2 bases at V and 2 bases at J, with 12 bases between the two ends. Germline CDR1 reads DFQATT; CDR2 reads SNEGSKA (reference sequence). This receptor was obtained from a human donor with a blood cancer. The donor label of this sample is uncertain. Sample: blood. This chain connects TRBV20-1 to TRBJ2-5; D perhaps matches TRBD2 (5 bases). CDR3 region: CSARYPGSQETQYF. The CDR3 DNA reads TGCAGTGCTAGATACCCGGGATCACAAGAGACCCAGTACTTC.